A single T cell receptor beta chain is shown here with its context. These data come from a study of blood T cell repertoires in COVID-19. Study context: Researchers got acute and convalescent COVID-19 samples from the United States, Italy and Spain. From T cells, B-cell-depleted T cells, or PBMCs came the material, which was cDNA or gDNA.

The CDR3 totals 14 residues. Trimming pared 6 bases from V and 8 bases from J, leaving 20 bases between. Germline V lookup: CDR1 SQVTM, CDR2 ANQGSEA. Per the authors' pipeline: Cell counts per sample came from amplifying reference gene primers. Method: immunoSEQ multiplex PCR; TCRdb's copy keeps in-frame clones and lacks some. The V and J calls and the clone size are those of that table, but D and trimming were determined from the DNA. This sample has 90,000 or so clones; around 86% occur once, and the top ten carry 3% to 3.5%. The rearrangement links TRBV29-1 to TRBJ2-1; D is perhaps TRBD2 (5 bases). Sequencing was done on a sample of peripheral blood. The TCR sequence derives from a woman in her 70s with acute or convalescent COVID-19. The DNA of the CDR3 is TGCAGCGTGACCGGGCTAGCAAATACCTATGAGCAGTTCTTC. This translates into CSVTGLANTYEQFF.